The next 9 T cell receptor beta chains were all read from a single sample in a study of T cells in Graves' hyperthyroidism and ophthalmopathy. Using RNA transcripts as the source, TCR beta CDR3 regions were amplified. During a first-round RT-PCR of the TCR CDR3, the HTBI primer set was used. MiXCR, applied by TCRdb to the multiplex PCR reads, yields one record per CDR3 protein. The data show hundreds of thousands of distinct CDR3 sequences, with 16% seen just once and 15% to 20% held by the top ten. Sequencing was performed on blood. The receptor source for this set is a woman under 30 with Graves' hyperthyroidism.

This clonotype was observed many times. In DNA, the CDR3 is TGTGCCAGCAGCCAAATGGGGGGCCTCTGGAACACTGAAGCTTTCTTT. Protein sequence: CASSQMGGLWNTEAFF. V gene TRBV11-1 combines with J gene TRBJ1-1; D is possibly TRBD1 (6 bases). Deletions cut 5 bases from V and 1 base from J, with 17 bases between. The CDR3 is 16 amino acids. Germline V gene lookup returns CDR1 SGHAT and CDR2 FQDESV (reference sequence).

The rearrangement joins TRBV7-9 to TRBJ1-5; a possible D gene is TRBD1 (5 bases). The germline V gene encodes CDR1 SEHNR and CDR2 FQNEAQ (reference sequence). Trimming stripped 5 bases from V and 4 bases from J, with 18 bases between. This CDR3 contains 16 residues. CDR3 sequence: CASSPRIWEGNQPQHF. Written as DNA, the CDR3 is TGTGCCAGCAGCCCCCGAATATGGGAGGGGAATCAGCCCCAGCATTTT.

This clonotype was seen repeatedly, ten times or more. The chain links TRBV28 to TRBJ1-5, with TRBD1 matching 8 bases. Germline V gives CDR1 MDHEN, CDR2 SYDVKM. The CDR3 covers 15 residues. J gave up 7 bases and V 8 bases, and 13 bases lay outside the gene matches. The CDR3 bases are TGTGCCAGCGTCGGTGGGGCAGGGGGCTTACAGCCCCAGCATTTT. It is translated as CASVGGAGGLQPQHF.

The V and J genes are TRBV20-1 and TRBJ2-7; 9 bases match TRBD1. V was clipped by 5 bases and J by 4 bases; unmatched bases: 3. The CDR3 sequence is 12 residues long. Germline V lookup: CDR1 DFQATT, CDR2 SNEGSKA (reference sequence). DNA for the CDR3: TGCAGTGCTTGGGACAGGGAGTACGAGCAGTACTTC. Amino acid sequence: CSAWDREYEQYF.

This clonotype was counted ten times or more. The V and J genes are TRBV7-3 and TRBJ1-1; unclear D gene. Germline V lookup: CDR1 SGHTA, CDR2 FQGTGA. Deletions cut 5 bases from V and 1 base from J, with 8 bases between. This CDR3 has 13 amino acids. CDR3 loop: CASSVSENTEAFF. In DNA, the CDR3 is TGTGCCAGCAGCGTATCAGAGAACACTGAAGCTTTCTTT.

Ten or more counts support this clonotype. V usage is TRBV7-9 and J usage is TRBJ2-3; 7 positions match TRBD2. V was pared by 5 bases and J by 0 bases, with 5 bases of the junction left unmatched. Germline CDR1 and CDR2: SEHNR and FQNEAQ (reference sequence). CDR3 length: 15 amino acids. The CDR3 nucleotides are TGTGCCAGCAGCCTACTAGCGTCTAGCACAGATACGCAGTATTTT. Translating gives CASSLLASSTDTQYF. The whole variable domain, remainder taken from reference TRBV7-9 and TRBJ2-3, is DTGVSQNPRHKITKRGQNVTFRCDPISEHNRLYWYRQTLGQGPEFLTYFQNEAQLEKSRLLSDRFSAERPKGSFSTLEIQRTEQGDSAMYLCASSLLASSTDTQYFGPGTRLTVL.

Ten or more counts support this clonotype. CDR3 bases: TGCAGTGCTAGAGATTATCAGGACTACGAGCAGTACTTC. Its translation is CSARDYQDYEQYF. The V and J genes are TRBV20-1 and TRBJ2-7, with D unresolved. Germline CDR1 is DFQATT and CDR2 is SNEGSKA (reference sequence). The CDR3 is 13 residues long. V dropped 0 bases and J dropped 3 bases, with 9 bases sitting between them.

In this sample, this clonotype turned up a few times. The chain has TRBV20-1 and TRBJ2-3, with D perhaps matching TRBD2 (6 bases). There are 13 residues in the CDR3. Trimming cost V 7 bases and J 2 bases, with 13 bases left between them. Germline-derived CDR1 and CDR2 are DFQATT and SNEGSKA (reference sequence). The CDR3 DNA follows: TGCAGTGTCAAGGAGGGAGTCACAGATACGCAGTATTTT. It encodes CSVKEGVTDTQYF.

This clonotype was seen ten or more times. This rearrangement joins TRBV7-8 to TRBJ2-1; 13 positions agree with TRBD2. From germline, CDR1 is SGHVS and CDR2 FQNEAQ. The CDR3 loop spans 17 amino acids. J was trimmed by 4 bases and V by 5 bases; bases with no gene match: 8. This chain's CDR3 is CASSPRTSGSRYNEQFF. DNA of the CDR3: TGTGCCAGCAGCCCGAGGACTAGCGGGAGTAGGTACAATGAGCAGTTCTTC.